This is a list of T cell receptor beta chains from one sample in a study of T-cell memory formation after mild COVID-19. In TCRdb, the 5' RACE reads were re-called with MiXCR into one record per CDR3 protein. The data contain 150,000 or so distinct CDR3 sequences, approximately 26% of them singletons. Specimen: PBMCs or a T cell subset sorted from them (not recorded which). These TCRs come from an adult woman who had mild COVID-19 (a few samples of this study predate the infection). Cell type and time point are not known. Each CDR3 is given with its conserved first and last residue. D genes are given only for firm matches.

NA,TRBV12-3/TRBV12-4,CARSLEQLVTEAFF
NA,TRBV4-1,CASSHGGLPSGNTIYF
TRBD1,TRBV11-2,CASSLGQGRITGELFF
NA,TRBV27,CASSHFSDSPLHF
TRBD1,TRBV6-5,CASSYNAGGDQPQHF
NA,TRBV19,CASSFRDGPYEQYF
NA,TRBV14,CASSQEVRGRYGYTF
NA,TRBV7-6,CASKHTGELFF
NA,TRBV11-1,CASSLEGTPYYNEQFF
NA,TRBV6-5,CASSYGALGTDTQYF
NA,TRBV29-1,CSVEEEVIGSDTQYF
NA,TRBV6-2/TRBV6-3,CATLQGGTEAFF
NA,TRBV5-5,CASSLGQYYDTIYF
NA,TRBV5-5,CASSLMVGQFNQPQHF
NA,TRBV27,CASSLSSTGELFF
NA,TRBV20-1,CSVRRRGHYEQYF
NA,TRBV7-9,CASSLKGPGTNYGYTF
TRBD1,TRBV12-3/TRBV12-4,CASSAGPGQSYNEQFF
NA,TRBV12-3/TRBV12-4,CASSLDSANIQYF
TRBD2,TRBV29-1,CSVAGGSSYNEQFF
NA,TRBV20-1,CSANQLNTEAFF
NA,TRBV24-1,CATSGSGYPYEQYF
TRBD2,TRBV4-2,CASSQEAYPTSIQNIQYF
NA,TRBV29-1,CSGGGNTEAFF
NA,TRBV19,CASRGELDYGYTF
NA,TRBV3-1,CASSHPTATDISLTQYF